The T cell receptor (beta chain) described here comes from a study of cytomegalovirus exposure and HLA in healthy donors. V shed 4 bases and J shed 0 bases, with 7 bases lying between them. CDR3 size: 14 residues. CDR1 and CDR2 from the germline V gene are MDHEN and SYDVKM. The PCR made use of 60 Vbeta and 13 Jbeta primers. Sequencing used immunoSEQ multiplex PCR; TCRdb keeps in-frame clones, though not all of them. The repertoire holds about 67,000 clones, 65% to 70% seen once, with around 2% in the top ten. Sequenced sample: PBMCs. This TCR derives from a woman in her twenties or thirties in good health and CMV-seronegative. The V gene is TRBV28, the J gene TRBJ1-3; no clear D gene. The CDR3 coding sequence is TGTGCCAGCAGTTACAGTATCTCTGGAAACACCATATATTTT. Its protein is CASSYSISGNTIYF.